One and the same sample provided the 29 T cell receptor beta chains below, sequenced in a study of cytomegalovirus exposure and HLA in healthy donors. The data were produced by immunoSEQ multiplex PCR, yet TCRdb's version contains in-frame clones alone and is incomplete. The repertoire holds more than 80,000 clones, with 88% as singletons. Sequencing input: PBMCs. The origin of the receptors is a woman younger than 30 in good health and CMV-seropositive.

The V call is TRBV9, the J call TRBJ2-1; 13 bases are shared with TRBD2. V was clipped by 5 bases and J by 7 bases; unmatched bases: 3. The CDR3 consists of 14 residues. Germline-derived CDR1 and CDR2 are SGDLS and YYNGEE. This CDR3 reads CASSGTSGANEQFF. CDR3 sequence (DNA): TGTGCCAGCAGTGGGACTAGCGGGGCGAATGAGCAGTTCTTC.

The chain couples TRBV9 to TRBJ1-3; D ambiguous. V lost 1 base to trimming and J lost 1 base, with 12 bases between them. The CDR3 covers 16 residues. Germline V CDR1 and CDR2: SGDLS, YYNGEE. The CDR3 is CASSVWSSGSGNTIYF. The CDR3 nucleotides read TGTGCCAGCAGCGTATGGAGCTCGGGGTCTGGAAACACCATATATTTT.

The chain carries TRBV18 and TRBJ1-2; 8 nucleotides match TRBD1. This CDR3 has 14 amino acids. With 8 bases clipped from V and 8 bases from J, the junction kept 13 bases outside the gene matches. Per germline, CDR1 KGHSH and CDR2 LQKENI. The CDR3 DNA reads as TGTGCCAGCGCCTCCGGACAGGGAGCGTGGGGCTACACCTTC. Amino acid sequence: CASASGQGAWGYTF.

For the CDR3, the DNA is TGTGCCAGCAGTCCGGGGGACCATCCGAGGTATTACACCTTC. Its protein is CASSPGDHPRYYTF. This chain joins TRBV28 and TRBJ1-2; a possible D gene is TRBD1 (5 bases). The CDR3 is made up of 14 amino acids. From germline, CDR1 is MDHEN and CDR2 SYDVKM. Trimming pared 5 bases from V and 11 bases from J, leaving 21 bases between.

The chain uses TRBV28 and TRBJ1-3, with unresolved D. Trimming removed 6 bases from V and 0 bases from J, with 9 bases in between. Looked up from germline, CDR1 is MDHEN and CDR2 is SYDVKM. The CDR3 is made up of 14 amino acids. This CDR3 is CASSSGVSGNTIYF. The CDR3 bases are TGTGCCAGCAGCTCCGGGGTCTCTGGAAACACCATATATTTT. The full variable domain, in which reference TRBV28 and TRBJ1-3 provide the parts outside the CDR3, is DVKVTQSSRYLVKRTGEKVFLECVQDMDHENMFWYRQDPGLGLRLIYFSYDVKMKEKGDIPEGYSVSREKKERFSLILESASTNQTSMYLCASSSGVSGNTIYFGEGSWLTVV.

The V gene is TRBV28, the J gene TRBJ1-1, with 10 bases fitting TRBD1. This CDR3 is built from 13 residues. Germline V gene lookup returns CDR1 MDHEN and CDR2 SYDVKM. Germline trimming cut 10 bases from V and 4 bases from J; bases unmatched to any gene: 6. In nucleotides, the CDR3 is TGTGCCACCACGGACAGGGGGAGCACTGAAGCTTTCTTT. It is translated as CATTDRGSTEAFF.

V and J are TRBV5-1 and TRBJ1-6; TRBD1 matches at 10 bases. V lost 0 bases and J lost 7; bases outside the gene matches: 4. Germline CDR1 is SGHRS and CDR2 is YFSETQ. This CDR3 has 16 amino acids. CDR3 nucleotides: TGCGCCAGCAGCTTGGGGCCGGGACAGGGGAATTCACCCCTCCACTTT. This translates into CASSLGPGQGNSPLHF.

The chain carries TRBV5-1 and TRBJ2-3, with D possibly being TRBD2 (5 bases). The CDR3 totals 16 residues. Germline V CDR1 and CDR2: SGHRS, YFSETQ. V lost 0 bases to trimming and J lost 3 bases, with 14 bases between them. CDR3 nucleotides: TGCGCCAGCAGCTTGGTTGGAGGCAGCTTGACAGATACGCAGTATTTT. Residues: CASSLVGGSLTDTQYF.

The chain couples TRBV18 to TRBJ2-7; TRBD1 agrees at 9 bases. Germline V gives CDR1 KGHSH, CDR2 LQKENI. With V trimmed by 4 bases and J by 3 bases, 1 base remained unmatched. The length of the CDR3 is 13 residues. This chain's CDR3 is CASSQGQGYEQYV. The CDR3 region has the DNA TGTGCCAGCTCACAGGGACAGGGCTACGAGCAGTACGTC.

The chain uses TRBV28 and TRBJ1-2; D call uncertain. CDR3 size: 17 residues. Germline V lookup: CDR1 MDHEN, CDR2 SYDVKM. Trimming shortened V by 4 bases and J by 0 bases, and 18 bases separated the two germline ends. The CDR3 nucleotides are TGTGCCAGCAGTTCTCGAGCGTGGAGGGTTGCTAACTATGGCTACACCTTC. Translation: CASSSRAWRVANYGYTF.

The chain has TRBV5-1 and TRBJ1-2; 12 bases fit TRBD1. Germline V lookup: CDR1 SGHRS, CDR2 YFSETQ. The CDR3 spans 19 residues. V was clipped by 2 bases and J by 2 bases; unmatched bases: 13. The CDR3 spells CASSFSVGQGARGNYGYTF. The CDR3 region has the DNA TGCGCCAGCAGCTTTAGTGTGGGACAGGGGGCCCGAGGGAACTATGGCTACACCTTC. The full variable domain, with the rest looked up from reference TRBV5-1 and TRBJ1-2, is KAGVTQTPRYLIKTRGQQVTLSCSPISGHRSVSWYQQTPGQGLQFLFEYFSETQRNKGNFPGRFSGRQFSNSRSEMNVSTLELGDSALYLCASSFSVGQGARGNYGYTFGSGTRLTVV.

The V gene is TRBV4-3, the J gene TRBJ1-6; 8 positions agree with TRBD1. V trimming: 6 bases; J trimming: 9 bases; junction bases outside the gene matches: 13. Germline V gene lookup returns CDR1 LGHNA and CDR2 YSLEER. This CDR3 is built from 16 residues. In DNA, the CDR3 is TGCGCCAGCAGTCCCGCGACTGGGACAGGTAGTTCACCCCTCCACTTT. As protein: CASSPATGTGSSPLHF.

This clone appeared a single time. The chain couples TRBV28 to TRBJ2-2, with a weak D call TRBD1 (5 bases). The CDR3 covers 15 residues. Germline V gene data show CDR1 as MDHEN and CDR2 as SYDVKM. Trimming stripped 8 bases from V and 5 bases from J, with 18 bases between. The chain's CDR3 is CASGVAGSLTGELFF. CDR3 sequence (DNA): TGTGCCAGCGGGGTGGCAGGGTCTTTGACCGGGGAGCTGTTTTTT.

The CDR3 DNA follows: TGTGCTAGTGGACCCGGGGGGTCCAATGAGCAGTTCTTC. Protein: CASGPGGSNEQFF. The chain is built from TRBV12-5 and TRBJ2-1; 7 bases map to TRBD2. CDR3 size: 13 residues. J gave up 6 bases and V 6 bases, and 5 bases lay outside the gene matches. The germline V gene has CDR1 LGHNT and CDR2 FRNRAP.

This chain links TRBV13 with TRBJ1-2; TRBD1 matches at 9 bases. Germline assignment: CDR1 PRHDT and CDR2 FYEKMQ (reference sequence). The V and J ends lost 6 bases and 3 bases, in that order; junction bases with no gene match: 11. The CDR3 is 16 amino acids. Here the CDR3 reads CASSLGQGPGHYGYTF. In nucleotides, the CDR3 is TGTGCCAGCAGTTTGGGACAGGGACCTGGCCACTATGGCTACACCTTC.

This clone occurred once. The gene calls are TRBV14 and TRBJ2-7; no definite D call. The V gene's germline CDR1 is SGHDN and CDR2 FVKESK. V lost 4 bases, J lost 1 base, and 14 bases lay in between. This CDR3 has 15 amino acids. The CDR3 spells CASSPSGVGSYEQYF. CDR3 in DNA: TGTGCCAGCAGCCCAAGTGGTGTCGGGTCCTACGAGCAGTACTTC.

The chain recombines TRBV5-4 with TRBJ2-7, with D perhaps matching TRBD2 (6 bases). Germline assignment: CDR1 SGHNT and CDR2 YYREEE (reference sequence). This CDR3 comprises 14 residues. Trimming left V 6 bases short and J 3 bases short, with 16 bases between. The CDR3 region has the DNA TGTGCCAGCACCAACGGGACTCTCAGCTACGAGCAGTACTTC. Translation gives CASTNGTLSYEQYF.

The rearrangement links TRBV2 to TRBJ2-1, with TRBD2 as a possible D gene (5 bases). The CDR3 sequence is 16 residues long. Trimming cost V 10 bases and J 0 bases, with 19 bases left between them. CDR1 and CDR2 from the germline V gene are SNHLY and FYNNEI. The CDR3 sequence: CAIAPGARGSYNEQFF. In DNA, the CDR3 is TGTGCCATTGCACCCGGTGCTCGGGGCTCCTACAATGAGCAGTTCTTC.

This clone was picked up a small number of times. J is TRBJ1-1 and V is TRBV29-1; TRBD1 matches at 8 bases. Germline V gene lookup returns CDR1 SQVTM and CDR2 ANQGSEA. Germline trimming cut 1 base from V and 2 bases from J; bases unmatched to any gene: 6. The CDR3 totals 15 residues. For the CDR3, the DNA is TGCAGCGTTGAAGCGTGGACAGGGAGAAACACTGAAGCTTTCTTT. Its translation: CSVEAWTGRNTEAFF.

The genes are TRBV25-1 and TRBJ1-6, with D perhaps TRBD1 (5 bases). The CDR3 consists of 13 residues. Germline CDR1 reads MGHDK; CDR2 reads SYGVNS. V gave up 2 bases and J gave up 9 bases, with 8 bases separating them. The CDR3 sequence is CASSEGGSSPLHF. The CDR3 DNA reads as TGTGCCAGCAGTGAAGGGGGGAGTTCACCCCTCCACTTT.

The chain has TRBV2 and TRBJ2-7; TRBD1 matches 8 bases. Germline V gene sequence: CDR1 SNHLY, CDR2 FYNNEI. The CDR3 is made up of 20 amino acids. The V segment lost 6 bases and the J segment 3 bases; nucleotides outside the gene matches: 25. CDR3 amino acids: CASSQGRALTRQGRNYEQYV. The CDR3 DNA is TGTGCCAGCAGCCAGGGGAGAGCCCTCACTCGACAGGGGCGGAACTACGAGCAGTACGTC.

The chain uses TRBV9 and TRBJ2-7; unclear D gene. Germline values: CDR1 SGDLS, CDR2 YYNGEE. This CDR3 is 15 amino acids long. Trimming shortened V by 0 bases and J by 0 bases, and 10 bases separated the two germline ends. The CDR3 DNA reads TGTGCCAGCAGCGTAGGGCAGGTACCCTCCTACGAGCAGTACTTC. This codes for CASSVGQVPSYEQYF.

The V gene is TRBV2, the J gene TRBJ2-7; TRBD1 is a possible D gene (6 bases). This CDR3 contains 13 residues. Trimming cost V 6 bases and J 4 bases, with 13 bases left between them. Germline CDR1 is SNHLY and CDR2 is FYNNEI. Here the CDR3 DNA reads TGTGCCAGCAGGCCTTCAACAGGGTACGAGCAGTACTTC. As protein: CASRPSTGYEQYF.

This clone was seen only a few times. This chain joins TRBV11-2 and TRBJ1-1, with 9 bases lining up with TRBD1. The CDR3 loop spans 12 amino acids. CDR1 and CDR2 (germline): SGHAT, FQNNGV. Unmatched junction bases numbered 1, after V lost 7 bases and J lost 4 bases. CDR3 protein: CASTTGGTEAFF. CDR3 bases: TGTGCCAGCACGACAGGGGGCACTGAAGCTTTCTTT.

The gene calls are TRBV7-2 and TRBJ2-2; 9 nucleotides line up with TRBD1. Germline trimming cut 5 bases from V and 4 bases from J; bases unmatched to any gene: 5. The CDR3 spans 15 residues. The germline V gene encodes CDR1 SGHTA and CDR2 FQGNSA. The CDR3 sequence is CASSLGTGSTGELFF. The CDR3 bases are TGTGCCAGCAGCCTAGGGACAGGGAGCACCGGGGAGCTGTTTTTT. The full variable domain, in which reference TRBV7-2 and TRBJ2-2 provide the parts outside the CDR3, is GAGVSQSPSNKVTEKGKDVELRCDPISGHTALYWYRQSLGQGLEFLIYFQGNSAPDKSGLPSDRFSAERTGGSVSTLTIQRTQQEDSAVYLCASSLGTGSTGELFFGEGSRLTVL.

The V gene is TRBV2, the J gene TRBJ1-2; 8 nucleotides align to TRBD1. Germline V gene lookup returns CDR1 SNHLY and CDR2 FYNNEI. This CDR3 comprises 14 residues. With V trimmed by 6 bases and J by 3 bases, 6 bases remained unmatched. In nucleotides, the CDR3 is TGTGCCAGCAGGGAGGACAGGGATGACTATGGCTACACCTTC. Amino acid sequence: CASREDRDDYGYTF.

This clone was counted once. The chain combines TRBV18 with TRBJ2-5, with D perhaps matching TRBD2 (6 bases). Trimming removed 0 bases from V and 5 bases from J, with 13 bases in between. Germline loops: CDR1 KGHSH, CDR2 LQKENI. CDR3 size: 15 residues. CDR3 sequence (DNA): TGTGCCAGCTCACCACCGTCGGAGGGTTTGGAGACCCAGTACTTC. Protein: CASSPPSEGLETQYF.

The chain links TRBV5-4 to TRBJ2-7; D is unclear. Trimming shortened V by 0 bases and J by 5 bases, and 12 bases separated the two germline ends. Per germline, CDR1 SGHNT and CDR2 YYREEE (reference sequence). There are 14 residues in the CDR3. The CDR3 loop is CASSLGGTHDEQYV. The CDR3 nucleotides read TGTGCCAGCAGCTTGGGCGGCACTCATGACGAGCAGTACGTC.

The chain joins TRBV7-9 to TRBJ1-3, with 7 bases that match TRBD1. The germline gives CDR1 SEHNR, CDR2 FQNEAQ (reference sequence). V lost 10 bases, J lost 2 bases, and 5 bases stayed unmatched. This CDR3 contains 13 residues. CDR3 nucleotide sequence: TGTGCCAACCAACAGGGGCCTGGAAACACCATATATTTT. Protein: CANQQGPGNTIYF.